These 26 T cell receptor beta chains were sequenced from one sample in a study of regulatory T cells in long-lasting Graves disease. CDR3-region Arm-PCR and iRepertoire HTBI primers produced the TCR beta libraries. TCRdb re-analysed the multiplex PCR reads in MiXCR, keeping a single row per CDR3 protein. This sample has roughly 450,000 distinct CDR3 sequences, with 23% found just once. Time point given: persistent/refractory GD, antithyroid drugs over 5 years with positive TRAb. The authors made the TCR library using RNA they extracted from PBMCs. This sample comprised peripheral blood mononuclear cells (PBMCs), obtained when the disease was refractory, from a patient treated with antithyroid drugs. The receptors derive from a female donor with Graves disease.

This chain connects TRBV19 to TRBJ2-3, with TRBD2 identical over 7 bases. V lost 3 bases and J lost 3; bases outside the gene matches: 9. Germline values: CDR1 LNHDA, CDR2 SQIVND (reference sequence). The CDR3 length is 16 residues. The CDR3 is CASSIFPGGETDTQYF. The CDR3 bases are TGTGCCAGTAGTATCTTTCCGGGAGGCGAAACAGATACGCAGTATTTT. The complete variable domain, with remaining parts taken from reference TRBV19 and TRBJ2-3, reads DGGITQSPKYLFRKEGQNVTLSCEQNLNHDAMYWYRQDPGQGLRLIYYSQIVNDFQKGDIAEGYSVSREKKESFPLTVTSAQKNPTAFYLCASSIFPGGETDTQYFGPGTRLTVL.

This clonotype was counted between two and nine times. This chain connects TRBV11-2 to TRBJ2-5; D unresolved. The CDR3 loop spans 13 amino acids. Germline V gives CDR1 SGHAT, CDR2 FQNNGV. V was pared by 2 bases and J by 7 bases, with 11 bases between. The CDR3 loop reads CASSLSGLGTQYF. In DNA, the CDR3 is TGTGCCAGCAGCTTAAGTGGGTTGGGGACCCAGTACTTC.

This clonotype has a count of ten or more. CDR3: CASSPDTGQRNQPQHF. The CDR3, as DNA: TGTGCCAGCAGCCCCGATACGGGACAGAGAAATCAGCCCCAGCATTTT. The chain recombines TRBV5-5 with TRBJ1-5; 7 nucleotides agree with TRBD1. With 4 bases clipped from V and 4 bases from J, the junction kept 11 bases outside the gene matches. The V gene's germline CDR1 is SGHKS and CDR2 YYEKEE (reference sequence). The CDR3 covers 16 residues.

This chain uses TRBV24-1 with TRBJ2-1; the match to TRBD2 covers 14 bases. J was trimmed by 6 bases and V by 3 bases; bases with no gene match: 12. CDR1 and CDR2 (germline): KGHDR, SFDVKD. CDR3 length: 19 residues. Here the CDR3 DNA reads TGTGCCACCAGTGATCCCCCTTCCGGGACTAGCGGGAGAGGCAATGAGCAGTTCTTC. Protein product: CATSDPPSGTSGRGNEQFF.

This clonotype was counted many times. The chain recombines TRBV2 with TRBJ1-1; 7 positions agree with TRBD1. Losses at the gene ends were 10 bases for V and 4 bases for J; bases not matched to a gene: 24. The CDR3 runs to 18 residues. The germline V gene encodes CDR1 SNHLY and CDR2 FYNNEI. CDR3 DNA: TGTGCCACTTTGGGGTGGGAACAGGGGTTCAATGTCGGCACTGAAGCTTTCTTT. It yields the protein CATLGWEQGFNVGTEAFF.

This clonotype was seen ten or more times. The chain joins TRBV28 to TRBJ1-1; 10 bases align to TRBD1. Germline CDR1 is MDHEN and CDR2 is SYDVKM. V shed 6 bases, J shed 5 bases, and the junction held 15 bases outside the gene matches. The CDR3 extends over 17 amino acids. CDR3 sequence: CASREPGTGVFETEAFF. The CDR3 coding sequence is TGTGCCAGCAGGGAACCCGGGACAGGGGTCTTTGAAACTGAAGCTTTCTTT. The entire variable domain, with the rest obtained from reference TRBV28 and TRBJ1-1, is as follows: DVKVTQSSRYLVKRTGEKVFLECVQDMDHENMFWYRQDPGLGLRLIYFSYDVKMKEKGDIPEGYSVSREKKERFSLILESASTNQTSMYLCASREPGTGVFETEAFFGQGTRLTVV.

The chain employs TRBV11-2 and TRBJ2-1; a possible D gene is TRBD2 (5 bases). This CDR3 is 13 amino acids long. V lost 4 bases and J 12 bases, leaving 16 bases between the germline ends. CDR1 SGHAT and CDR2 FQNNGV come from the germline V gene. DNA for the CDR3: TGTGCCAGCAGCTCCAGCCTGGCGGGTGGGCAGTTCTTC. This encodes CASSSSLAGGQFF.

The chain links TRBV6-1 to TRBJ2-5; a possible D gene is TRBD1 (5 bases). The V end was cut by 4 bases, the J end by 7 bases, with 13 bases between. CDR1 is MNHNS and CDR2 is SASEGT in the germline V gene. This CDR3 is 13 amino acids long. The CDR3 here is CASSGQPSGTQYF. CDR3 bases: TGTGCCAGCAGTGGACAGCCCTCCGGGACCCAGTACTTC.

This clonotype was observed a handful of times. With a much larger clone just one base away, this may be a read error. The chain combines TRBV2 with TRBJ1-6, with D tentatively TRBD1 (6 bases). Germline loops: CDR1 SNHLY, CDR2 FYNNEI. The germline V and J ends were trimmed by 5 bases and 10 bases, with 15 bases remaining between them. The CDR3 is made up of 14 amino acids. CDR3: CASSPAGVDSPLHF. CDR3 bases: TGTGCCAGCAGTCCCGCAGGGGTAGACTCACCCCTCCACTTT. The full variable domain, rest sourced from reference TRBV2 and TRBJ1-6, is EPEVTQTPSHQVTQMGQEVILRCVPISNHLYFYWYRQILGQKVEFLVSFYNNEISEKSEIFDDQFSVERPDGSNFTLKIRSTKLEDSAMYFCASSPAGVDSPLHFGNGTRLTVT.

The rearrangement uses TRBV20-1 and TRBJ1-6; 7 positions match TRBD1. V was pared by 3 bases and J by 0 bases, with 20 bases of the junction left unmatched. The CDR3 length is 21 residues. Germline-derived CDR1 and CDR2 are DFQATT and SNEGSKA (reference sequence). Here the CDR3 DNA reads TGCAGTGCTAGCCCCCCCAACAGGGGTTCTGCCCTCAGCTCCTATAATTCACCCCTCCACTTT. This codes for CSASPPNRGSALSSYNSPLHF.

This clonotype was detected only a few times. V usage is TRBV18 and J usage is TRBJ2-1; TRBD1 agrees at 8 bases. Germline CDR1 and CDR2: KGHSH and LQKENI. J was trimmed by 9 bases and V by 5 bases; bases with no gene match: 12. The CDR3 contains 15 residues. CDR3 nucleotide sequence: TGTGCCAGCTCAATTCGACAGGGGAGTGATCCTGAGCAGTTCTTC. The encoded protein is CASSIRQGSDPEQFF. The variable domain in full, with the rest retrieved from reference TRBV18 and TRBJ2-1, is NAGVMQNPRHLVRRRGQEARLRCSPMKGHSHVYWYRQLPEEGLKFMVYLQKENIIDESGMPKERFSAEFPKEGPSILRIQQVVRGDSAAYFCASSIRQGSDPEQFFGPGTRLTVL.

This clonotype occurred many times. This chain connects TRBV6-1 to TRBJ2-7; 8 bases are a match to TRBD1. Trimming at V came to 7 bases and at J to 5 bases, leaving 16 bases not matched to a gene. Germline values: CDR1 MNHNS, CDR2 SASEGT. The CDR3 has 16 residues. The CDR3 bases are TGTGCCAGCAACACCTTTCGGGCAGGGGGCTTGAACGAGCAGTACTTC. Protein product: CASNTFRAGGLNEQYF.

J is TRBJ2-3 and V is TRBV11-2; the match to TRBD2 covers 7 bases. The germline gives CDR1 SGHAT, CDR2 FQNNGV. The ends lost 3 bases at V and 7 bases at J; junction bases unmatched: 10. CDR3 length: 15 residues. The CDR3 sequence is CASSLERDPIYTQYF. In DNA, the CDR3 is TGTGCCAGCAGCTTGGAGCGGGACCCCATATATACGCAGTATTTT.

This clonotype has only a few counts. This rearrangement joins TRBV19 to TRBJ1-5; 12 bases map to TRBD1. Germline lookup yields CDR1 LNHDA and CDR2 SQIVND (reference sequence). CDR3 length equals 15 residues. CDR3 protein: CATNGGTGGFQPQHF. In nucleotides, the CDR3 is TGTGCAACAAACGGCGGGACAGGGGGCTTTCAGCCCCAGCATTTT.

DNA for the CDR3: TGTGCCAGCAGCCAAGGTTCCGGGGACGGTCTCTACGAGCAGTACTTC. It codes for CASSQGSGDGLYEQYF. The rearrangement uses TRBV3-1 and TRBJ2-7; D may correspond to TRBD1 or TRBD2 (5 bases each). The V end lost 1 base, the J end lost 3 bases, and 16 bases lay between the germline ends. Germline CDR1 reads LGHDT; CDR2 reads YNNKEL (reference sequence). The CDR3 length is 16 residues.

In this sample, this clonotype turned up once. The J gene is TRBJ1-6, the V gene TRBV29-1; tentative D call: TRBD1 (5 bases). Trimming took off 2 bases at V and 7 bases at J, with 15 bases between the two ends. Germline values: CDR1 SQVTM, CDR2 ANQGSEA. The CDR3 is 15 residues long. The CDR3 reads CSVEFGGAFNSPLHF. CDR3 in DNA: TGCAGCGTTGAATTTGGGGGTGCCTTCAATTCACCCCTCCACTTT.

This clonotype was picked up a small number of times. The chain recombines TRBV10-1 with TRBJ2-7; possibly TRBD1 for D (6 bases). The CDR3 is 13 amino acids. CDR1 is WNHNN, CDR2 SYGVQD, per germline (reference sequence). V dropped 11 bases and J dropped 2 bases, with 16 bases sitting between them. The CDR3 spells CAGHRDKAYEQYF. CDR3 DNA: TGCGCCGGCCATAGGGACAAAGCCTACGAGCAGTACTTC.

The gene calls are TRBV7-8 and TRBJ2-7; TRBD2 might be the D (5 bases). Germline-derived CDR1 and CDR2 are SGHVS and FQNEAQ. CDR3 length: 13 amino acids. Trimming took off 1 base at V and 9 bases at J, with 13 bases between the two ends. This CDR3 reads CASSLVHAGVQYF. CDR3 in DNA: TGTGCCAGCAGCTTAGTCCATGCGGGCGTGCAGTACTTC.

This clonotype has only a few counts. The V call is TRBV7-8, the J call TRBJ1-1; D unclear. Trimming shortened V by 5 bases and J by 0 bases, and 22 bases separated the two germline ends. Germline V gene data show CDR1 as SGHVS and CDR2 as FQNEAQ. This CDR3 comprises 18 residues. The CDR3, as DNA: TGTGCCAGCAGCCTCAACGTACCGTTAAGGGAAATGAACACTGAAGCTTTCTTT. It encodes CASSLNVPLREMNTEAFF.

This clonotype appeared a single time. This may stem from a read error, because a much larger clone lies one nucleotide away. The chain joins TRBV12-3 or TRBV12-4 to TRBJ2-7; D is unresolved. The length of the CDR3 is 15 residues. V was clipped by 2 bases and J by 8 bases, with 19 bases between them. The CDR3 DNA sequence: TGTGCCAGCAGTTTAATGGGCAGTAAGCAGTACAAGCAGTACTTC. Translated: CASSLMGSKQYKQYF.

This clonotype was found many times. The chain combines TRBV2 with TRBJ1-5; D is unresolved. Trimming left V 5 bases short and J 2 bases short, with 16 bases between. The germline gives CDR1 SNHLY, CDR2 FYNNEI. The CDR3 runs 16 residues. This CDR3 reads CASSFSTAWGNQPQHF. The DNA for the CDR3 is TGTGCCAGCAGTTTTTCGACCGCCTGGGGCAATCAGCCCCAGCATTTT.

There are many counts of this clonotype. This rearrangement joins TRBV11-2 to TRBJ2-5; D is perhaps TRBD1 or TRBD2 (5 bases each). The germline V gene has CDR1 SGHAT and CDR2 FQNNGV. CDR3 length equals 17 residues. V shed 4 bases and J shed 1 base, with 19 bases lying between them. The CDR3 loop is CASSSLSGQGPQETQYF. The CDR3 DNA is TGTGCCAGCAGCTCTCTTTCGGGTCAGGGACCCCAAGAGACCCAGTACTTC.

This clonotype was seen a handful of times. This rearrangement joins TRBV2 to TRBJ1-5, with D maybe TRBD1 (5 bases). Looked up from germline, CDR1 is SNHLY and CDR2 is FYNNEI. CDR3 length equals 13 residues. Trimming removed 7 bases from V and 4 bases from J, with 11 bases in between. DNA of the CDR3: TGTGCCAGCAAAGGGGACCTTAATCAGCCCCAGCATTTT. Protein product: CASKGDLNQPQHF.

The CDR3 region has the DNA TGCAGCGCACCGGGACCGAGGAACTATGGCTACACCTTC. This gives the protein CSAPGPRNYGYTF. This chain links TRBV29-1 with TRBJ1-2; maybe TRBD1 (5 bases). CDR1 is SQVTM, CDR2 ANQGSEA, per germline. The CDR3 extends over 13 amino acids. The germline V and J ends were trimmed by 7 bases and 2 bases, with 14 bases remaining between them.

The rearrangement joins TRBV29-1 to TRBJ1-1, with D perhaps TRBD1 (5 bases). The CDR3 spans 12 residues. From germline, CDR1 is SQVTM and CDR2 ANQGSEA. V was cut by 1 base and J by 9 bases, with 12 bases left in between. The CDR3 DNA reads TGCAGCGTTGAAGGGGAGGGGCGGAAAGCTTTCTTT. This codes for CSVEGEGRKAFF.

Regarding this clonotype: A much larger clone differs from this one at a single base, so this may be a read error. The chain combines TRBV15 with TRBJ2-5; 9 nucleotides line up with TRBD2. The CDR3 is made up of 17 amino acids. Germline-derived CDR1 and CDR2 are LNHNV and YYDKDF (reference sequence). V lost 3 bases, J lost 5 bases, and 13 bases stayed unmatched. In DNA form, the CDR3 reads TGTGCCACCAGCAGCCCGGAAAGCGGGAGGTCCCGGGAGACCCAGTACTTC. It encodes CATSSPESGRSRETQYF.